These T cell receptor beta chains were read from a single sample in a study of shared clonotypes between healthy human individuals. Libraries were prepared by immunoSEQ multiplex PCR; TCRdb keeps only in-frame clonotypes and omits some of them. The sample includes about 560,000 clones, roughly 79% seen only once; the top ten take 12%. The specimen sequenced was PBMCs. The receptors here all came from a woman in her thirties or forties in good health. Some clones in this sample may be carry-over from other donors' samples. The CDR3 runs from the conserved cysteine through the conserved F or W. The D gene is left open where the match is weak. Expanded clones get a size class; other rows say once, few or many, or leave the size out.

>TRBV29-1|TRBD2|TRBJ2-5|NA
CSTVRDYGETQYF
TGCAGCACCGTCCGGGACTATGGGGAGACCCAGTACTTC
>TRBV2|TRBD2|TRBJ2-1|once
CASSEGAGLAGGYEQFF
TGTGCCAGCAGTGAAGGGGCGGGACTAGCGGGAGGTTATGAGCAGTTCTTC
>TRBV20-1|NA|TRBJ2-5|NA
CSARISETQYF
TGCAGTGCTAGAATTAGTGAGACCCAGTACTTC
>TRBV2|NA|TRBJ2-5|NA
CASSDSDWRRETQYF
TGTGCCAGCAGCGATTCGGACTGGAGAAGGGAGACCCAGTACTTC
>TRBV2|TRBD2|TRBJ2-3|NA
CASTRPSGGRTDTQYF
TGTGCCAGCACGCGGCCTAGCGGAGGTCGCACAGATACGCAGTATTTT
>TRBV6-1|NA|TRBJ2-7|NA
CASSVLGATYEQYF
TGTGCCAGCAGCGTATTGGGAGCGACCTACGAGCAGTACTTC
>TRBV19|TRBD1|TRBJ1-1|many
CASERGPEAFF
TGTGCCAGCGAGAGGGGGCCTGAAGCTTTCTTT
>TRBV9|NA|TRBJ1-1|few
CASSVAPANTEAFF
TGTGCCAGCAGCGTAGCGCCGGCGAACACTGAAGCTTTCTTT
>TRBV5-1|NA|TRBJ2-7|once
CASSRGQYEQYF
TGCGCCAGCAGCCGGGGACAATACGAGCAGTACTTC
>TRBV14|NA|TRBJ2-3|NA
CASSQDLPPDTQYF
TGTGCCAGCAGCCAAGATCTTCCTCCAGATACGCAGTATTTT
>TRBV6-1|TRBD1|TRBJ2-7|NA
CASIRDRGHEQYF
TGTGCCAGCATCCGGGACAGGGGGCACGAGCAGTACTTC
>TRBV13|TRBD2|TRBJ2-3|NA
CASSLRNSWRIEGLATDTQYF
TGTGCCAGCAGCTTAAGGAATTCGTGGCGAATTGAGGGACTAGCAACAGATACGCAGTATTTT
>TRBV7-9|TRBD2|TRBJ2-3|NA
CASSATHLAGVDTQYF
TGTGCCAGCAGCGCAACCCACCTAGCGGGAGTAGATACGCAGTATTTT
>TRBV19|TRBD1|TRBJ1-6|NA
CASSGQGKAPLHF
TGTGCCAGTTCCGGACAGGGGAAGGCACCCCTCCACTTT
>TRBV28|NA|TRBJ1-2|NA
CASSLGRLYGYTF
TGTGCCAGCAGTTTAGGGCGGCTGTATGGCTACACCTTC
>TRBV9|NA|TRBJ1-2|NA
CASSAEWYGYTF
TGTGCCAGCAGCGCGGAGTGGTATGGCTACACCTTC
>TRBV7-7|TRBD2|TRBJ2-1|NA
CASSQGLAGVNEQFF
TGTGCCAGCAGCCAGGGACTAGCGGGAGTCAATGAGCAGTTCTTC